Following are 15 T cell receptor beta chains from one sample sequenced in a study of sequential checkpoint blockade in melanoma. Repertoires were generated with immunoSEQ multiplex PCR, while TCRdb's copy carries only in-frame clones and drops some. The sample yields 13,000 or so clones, less than 70% seen once. Noted treatment: randomized to nivolumab then ipilimumab (arm A) or the reverse (arm B). Source: CD8+ T cells sorted from blood (inferred from file names), taken from a patient given nivolumab and ipilimumab in sequence. These receptors all come from a human donor with melanoma.

This sequence joins TRBV7-6 and TRBJ2-1; D gene unclear. CDR3 size: 17 residues. Trimming took off 0 bases at V and 0 bases at J, with 12 bases between the two ends. Germline assignment: CDR1 SGHVS and CDR2 FNYEAQ. The CDR3, as DNA: TGTGCCAGCAGCTTAGCGGCTGCGGAGAGCTCCTACAATGAGCAGTTCTTC. It codes for CASSLAAAESSYNEQFF.

The chain is built from TRBV5-1 and TRBJ2-7, with 9 bases lining up with TRBD1. With V trimmed by 0 bases and J by 4 bases, 5 bases remained unmatched. From germline, CDR1 is SGHRS and CDR2 YFSETQ. CDR3 size: 15 residues. The CDR3 is CASSLGEGQGYEQYF. The CDR3 nucleotides read TGCGCCAGCAGCTTGGGTGAGGGACAGGGATACGAGCAGTACTTC.

The chain uses TRBV27 and TRBJ2-1; 7 bases map to TRBD2. The germline V gene has CDR1 MNHEY and CDR2 SMNVEV (reference sequence). J was trimmed by 2 bases and V by 2 bases; bases with no gene match: 3. This CDR3 is built from 15 residues. The CDR3: CASSLGGGTYNEQFF. CDR3 coding DNA: TGTGCCAGCAGTTTAGGGGGGGGTACCTACAATGAGCAGTTCTTC.

The chain recombines TRBV29-1 with TRBJ1-1; no firm D call. The CDR3 runs 15 residues. Trimming left V 0 bases short and J 4 bases short, with 15 bases between. Germline V CDR1 and CDR2: SQVTM, ANQGSEA. The CDR3 DNA follows: TGCAGCGTTGAAGATAGGGCGGGTCCCCCCACTGAAGCTTTCTTT. It encodes CSVEDRAGPPTEAFF.

This rearrangement joins TRBV5-1 to TRBJ1-1, with D maybe TRBD1 (6 bases). There are 15 residues in the CDR3. Trimming removed 4 bases from V and 5 bases from J, with 18 bases in between. Per germline, CDR1 SGHRS and CDR2 YFSETQ. CDR3 in DNA: TGCGCCAGCAGCGGATACAGGGTAGAAGAAACTGAAGCTTTCTTT. Translation: CASSGYRVEETEAFF.

The rearrangement links TRBV30 to TRBJ2-7; D unresolved. CDR3 size: 11 residues. Germline CDR1 GTSNPN, CDR2 SVGIG (reference sequence). V was clipped by 2 bases and J by 9 bases, with 11 bases between them. CDR3: CAWSFRSAQYF. The CDR3 DNA sequence: TGTGCCTGGAGTTTCCGGAGCGCGCAGTACTTC.

The chain combines TRBV28 with TRBJ2-7; D perhaps matches TRBD2 (6 bases). Trimming removed 9 bases at V and 3 bases at J, with 18 bases between. CDR1 is MDHEN and CDR2 is SYDVKM in the germline V gene. There are 14 residues in the CDR3. CDR3 DNA: TGTGCCAGTAGTCCGGGGACTGTCTTCTACGAGCAGTACTTC. Translation: CASSPGTVFYEQYF.

This clone was observed once. The V and J genes are TRBV5-4 and TRBJ2-5, with 11 positions matching TRBD1. The J call may not be correct, given that the DNA end is closer to TRBJ2-7. This CDR3 is 14 amino acids long. Germline CDR1 reads SGHNT; CDR2 reads YYREEE (reference sequence). The CDR3 nucleotides are TGTGCCAGCAGTCCGGGACAGGGGGCCTACGAGCAGTACTTC. Protein product: CASSPGQGAYEQYF.

The V call is TRBV28, the J call TRBJ2-7, with TRBD2 matching over 10 bases. Germline V gene sequence: CDR1 MDHEN, CDR2 SYDVKM. The CDR3 is 16 residues long. V shed 1 base, J shed 5 bases, and the junction held 8 bases outside the gene matches. CDR3 in DNA: TGTGCCAGCAGTTTATTGCCTAGCGGGGGTAGAGACGAGCAGTACTTC. Protein product: CASSLLPSGGRDEQYF.

This clone showed up just a few times. One junction end disagrees with the germline gene, perhaps due to a read error. The chain recombines TRBV6-5 with TRBJ1-1; TRBD1 might be the D (5 bases). CDR1 and CDR2 (germline): MNHEY, SVGAGI. This CDR3 contains 11 residues. CDR3 sequence (DNA): TGTGCCAGCAGTTACCCAGGGAAGCTTGTCTTT. It translates to CASSYPGKLVF.

J is TRBJ1-2 and V is TRBV10-3; TRBD1 matches 7 bases. CDR1 and CDR2 from the germline V gene are ENHRY and SYGVKD. The CDR3 runs to 13 residues. With 0 bases clipped from V and 12 bases from J, the junction kept 7 bases outside the gene matches. The CDR3 is CAISESGQKLHTF. CDR3 coding DNA: TGTGCCATCAGTGAGTCGGGACAGAAGTTACACACCTTC.

The chain joins TRBV28 to TRBJ2-7; D perhaps matches TRBD1 (5 bases). V lost 7 bases, J lost 1 base, and 11 bases lay in between. Looked up from germline, CDR1 is MDHEN and CDR2 is SYDVKM. This CDR3 has 13 residues. The CDR3 bases are TGTGCCAGCACCGAGGACACGTCCTACGAGCAGTACTTC. Amino acids: CASTEDTSYEQYF. Complete variable domain (other parts from reference TRBV28 and TRBJ2-7): DVKVTQSSRYLVKRTGEKVFLECVQDMDHENMFWYRQDPGLGLRLIYFSYDVKMKEKGDIPEGYSVSREKKERFSLILESASTNQTSMYLCASTEDTSYEQYFGPGTRLTVT.

The rearrangement joins TRBV7-6 to TRBJ1-4; D gene ambiguous. Germline CDR1 SGHVS, CDR2 FNYEAQ. Trimming took off 9 bases at V and 8 bases at J, with 19 bases between the two ends. This CDR3 has 14 amino acids. Written as DNA, the CDR3 is TGTGCCAGGAAACTCGGGAGTTGGCGAGAAAAACTGTTTTTT. Translation: CARKLGSWREKLFF.

The genes are TRBV7-9 and TRBJ2-1; 8 bases align to TRBD2. Germline assignment: CDR1 SEHNR and CDR2 FQNEAQ (reference sequence). Unmatched junction bases numbered 10, after V lost 5 bases and J lost 4 bases. CDR3 length: 16 amino acids. The CDR3 DNA sequence: TGTGCCAGCAGCCCCCCCGCGGGGGGTCAGTACAATGAGCAGTTCTTC. This sequence encodes CASSPPAGGQYNEQFF. The whole variable domain, filled in from reference TRBV7-9 and TRBJ2-1, reads DTGVSQNPRHKITKRGQNVTFRCDPISEHNRLYWYRQTLGQGPEFLTYFQNEAQLEKSRLLSDRFSAERPKGSFSTLEIQRTEQGDSAMYLCASSPPAGGQYNEQFFGPGTRLTVL.

This chain links TRBV19 with TRBJ2-1; D is possibly TRBD2 (5 bases). This CDR3 is built from 15 residues. V was cut by 6 bases and J by 8 bases, with 20 bases left in between. Germline V lookup: CDR1 LNHDA, CDR2 SQIVND (reference sequence). The CDR3 loop is CASRTPRGREDEQFF. Written as DNA, the CDR3 is TGTGCCAGTAGGACCCCAAGAGGGAGAGAGGATGAGCAGTTCTTC. Based on the CDR3 plus reference TRBV19 and TRBJ2-1, the full variable domain is DGGITQSPKYLFRKEGQNVTLSCEQNLNHDAMYWYRQDPGQGLRLIYYSQIVNDFQKGDIAEGYSVSREKKESFPLTVTSAQKNPTAFYLCASRTPRGREDEQFFGPGTRLTVL.